This T cell receptor (beta chain) was obtained from a study of technical replicates of blood from a few donors. Method: immunoSEQ multiplex PCR; TCRdb's copy keeps in-frame clones and lacks some. The sample yields approximately 77,000 clones, 90% to 95% seen once. Per the germline V gene, CDR1 is SEHNR and CDR2 is FQNEAQ (reference sequence). The V gene lost 5 bases and the J gene lost 7 bases, with 9 bases spanning the gap. The CDR3 totals 11 residues. The receptor's source is a human donor in good health. Sequenced: T cells isolated from PBMCs. The chain recombines TRBV7-9 with TRBJ2-7; D uncertain. CDR3 in amino acids: CASSPGWEQYF. CDR3 DNA sequence: TGTGCCAGCAGCCCCGGGTGGGAGCAGTACTTC. Filled out from reference TRBV7-9 and TRBJ2-7, the complete variable domain reads DTGVSQNPRHKITKRGQNVTFRCDPISEHNRLYWYRQTLGQGPEFLTYFQNEAQLEKSRLLSDRFSAERPKGSFSTLEIQRTEQGDSAMYLCASSPGWEQYFGPGTRLTVT.